The source of this T cell receptor (beta chain) is a study of blood T cell repertoires in COVID-19. About the study: The United States, Italy and Spain provided the acute and convalescent COVID-19 samples.

Authors' methods: Estimates of nucleated cell counts were drawn from the amplification of reference gene primers. Profiled with immunoSEQ multiplex PCR; TCRdb holds only in-frame clones, not every one. The V and J calls and clone size come from that table; D and trimming were worked out from the DNA. The sample includes approximately 200,000 clones, approximately 88% of them seen just once. The V and J ends lost 6 bases and 9 bases respectively, with 15 bases between them. The length of the CDR3 is 13 residues. From germline, CDR1 is SGHTA and CDR2 FQGNSA. The specimen sequenced was peripheral blood. The source is a woman in her 30s with acute or convalescent COVID-19. The genes are TRBV7-2 and TRBJ1-5; D is unresolved. The CDR3 here is CASRLDWGWPQHF. The CDR3 nucleotides read TGTGCCAGCAGATTGGACTGGGGTTGGCCCCAGCATTTT. Combining the CDR3 with reference TRBV7-2 and TRBJ1-5 gives the whole variable domain GAGVSQSPSNKVTEKGKDVELRCDPISGHTALYWYRQSLGQGLEFLIYFQGNSAPDKSGLPSDRFSAERTGGSVSTLTIQRTQQEDSAVYLCASRLDWGWPQHFGDGTRLSIL.